This T cell receptor (beta chain) comes out of a study of blood T cell repertoires in COVID-19. The CDR3 contains 18 residues. V shed 5 bases and J 2 bases; nucleotides not matched to a gene: 15. The germline V gene encodes CDR1 LGHDT and CDR2 YNNKEL (reference sequence). TCRdb keeps only in-frame clones here, not all; method: immunoSEQ multiplex PCR. The profile shows approximately 250,000 clones, 80% to 90% of them singletons. The J gene is TRBJ2-1, the V gene TRBV3-1 (or the pseudogene TRBV3-2), with TRBD1 matching 7 bases. The sequence came from a woman aged 25-40 years with acute COVID-19. Sequencing was carried out using PBMCs or T cells enriched from blood (not recorded which). This CDR3 reads CASSSRGMGQPAYNEQFF. CDR3 nucleotide sequence: TGTGCCAGCAGCTCCAGGGGTATGGGACAGCCAGCCTACAATGAGCAGTTCTTC.